The rows below give T cell receptor beta chains drawn from one sample of a study of CD8 T cells in Susac syndrome. TCRdb ran MiXCR on the immunoSEQ multiplex PCR reads and lists one entry per CDR3 protein. The sample carries some 190,000 distinct CDR3 sequences, roughly 95% recorded once. Input material: CD4+ T cells from PBMCs. The origin of the receptors is a human donor in good health. The CDR3 runs from the conserved cysteine through the conserved F or W. D genes are given only for firm matches. Some rows have no size entry. The others give once, few or many, or a class for an expanded clone.

V gene,clone size,J gene,D gene,CDR3 DNA,CDR3 protein
TRBV7-2,.,TRBJ2-3,.,TGTGCCAGCAGGACCGGGACCCCGAACACAGATACGCAGTATTTT,CASRTGTPNTDTQYF
TRBV29-1,.,TRBJ1-3,TRBD1,TGCAGCGTCGAGACAGGGGATGGAAACACCATATATTTT,CSVETGDGNTIYF
TRBV7-2,.,TRBJ2-1,.,TGTGCCAGCAGCTCCCGACAGGAGCAGTTCTTC,CASSSRQEQFF
TRBV6-2/TRBV6-3,.,TRBJ2-2,TRBD1,TGTGCCAGCACCACTAGACAGGGTACCGGGGAGCTGTTTTTT,CASTTRQGTGELFF
TRBV10-3,.,TRBJ2-1,.,TGTGCCATCAGCGAACGGACGGCTAACTACAATGAGCAGTTCTTC,CAISERTANYNEQFF
TRBV5-4,.,TRBJ2-7,TRBD2,TGTGCCAGCAGCTCCGGGAAAGCCTTGGCGGGGGGTGGCGAGCAGTACTTC,CASSSGKALAGGGEQYF
TRBV9,.,TRBJ2-3,.,TGTGCCAGCAGCGTAGCTGAAACGCTCCGAAGTCCGCAGTATTTT,CASSVAETLRSPQYF
TRBV12-3/TRBV12-4,.,TRBJ1-4,TRBD1,TGTGCCAGCAGTTGGGACAGGGGAGGTGAAAAACTGTTTTTT,CASSWDRGGEKLFF
TRBV5-6,.,TRBJ1-4,.,TGTGCCAGCAGACGTCGGACAGTGGCGGATGAAAAACTGTTTTTT,CASRRRTVADEKLFF
TRBV20-1,.,TRBJ2-7,TRBD2,TGCAGTGCCGCGGGCGGGAGCTCCTACGAGCAGTACTTC,CSAAGGSSYEQYF
TRBV25-1,.,TRBJ1-2,TRBD1,TGTGCCAGCAGTGCCGTTCTGGGACAGGGAGATGGCTACACCTTC,CASSAVLGQGDGYTF
TRBV29-1,.,TRBJ2-3,TRBD2,TGCAGTGCTGCACCTAGCGGGATCGCAGATACGCAGTATTTT,CSAAPSGIADTQYF
TRBV25-1,.,TRBJ2-1,.,TGTGCCAGCAGTTTACAAGATGGGACACCCGAACAGTTCTTC,CASSLQDGTPEQFF
TRBV2,.,TRBJ1-1,.,TGTGCCAGCAACGCAGATTCGAACACTGAAGCTTTCTTT,CASNADSNTEAFF
TRBV5-1,.,TRBJ2-3,.,TGCGCCAGCAGCTTGTCCCTTGGACAGAACACAGATACGCAGTATTTT,CASSLSLGQNTDTQYF
TRBV4-1,.,TRBJ2-5,TRBD2,TGCGCCAGCAGCCAGAGCGGGGGGGCGGCTCGGACCCAGTACTTC,CASSQSGGAARTQYF
TRBV20-1,.,TRBJ2-5,TRBD1,TGCAGTGCTACCGGACAGGACAACCAAGAGACCCAGTACTTC,CSATGQDNQETQYF
TRBV29-1,.,TRBJ2-6,.,TGCAGCGTTGTGTCAGGGACGTCTGGGGCCAACGTCCTGACTTTC,CSVVSGTSGANVLTF
TRBV27,.,TRBJ2-1,.,TGTGCCAGCGTTTTATCCCCACGATACAATGAGCAGTTCTTC,CASVLSPRYNEQFF
TRBV29-1,.,TRBJ1-5,.,TGCAGCGTTGGGGCGGGTAATCAGCCCCAGCATTTT,CSVGAGNQPQHF
TRBV19,.,TRBJ2-3,TRBD2,TGTGCCTCCACATCAGGACTAGCGGGGACACCTAGCACAGATACGCAGTATTTT,CASTSGLAGTPSTDTQYF
TRBV29-1,.,TRBJ2-3,TRBD2,TGCAGCGATCAGGGAGGGGAGGCCACAGATACGCAGTATTTT,CSDQGGEATDTQYF
TRBV20-1,.,TRBJ1-2,.,TGCAGTGCTAGGCCAGGGAACTATGGCTACACCTTC,CSARPGNYGYTF
TRBV9,.,TRBJ2-5,.,TGTGCCAGCAGCGAGCCCAGGGTGGCCCAGTACTTC,CASSEPRVAQYF
TRBV29-1,.,TRBJ1-4,TRBD1,TGCAGCGCGGGACAGGGGCTTGAAAAACTGTTTTTT,CSAGQGLEKLFF
TRBV12-3/TRBV12-4,.,TRBJ2-2,TRBD1,TGTGCCAGCAGGATAGACAGGGGGTACACCGGGGAGCTGTTTTTT,CASRIDRGYTGELFF
TRBV29-1,.,TRBJ2-2,.,TGCAGCGTTGAGGGTGACAGGAACACCGGGGAGCTGTTTTTT,CSVEGDRNTGELFF
TRBV25-1,.,TRBJ1-2,TRBD1,TGTGCCAGCAGTGAACGGACAGGGGATCGTGGCTACACCTTC,CASSERTGDRGYTF
TRBV9,.,TRBJ1-2,TRBD1,TGTGCCAGCAGCGTAGATCATCAGGGGGCGGAGGATGGCTACACCTTC,CASSVDHQGAEDGYTF
TRBV12-3/TRBV12-4,.,TRBJ2-1,.,TGTGCCACAGGAGGAGCCAGCTCCTACAATGAGCAGTTCTTC,CATGGASSYNEQFF
TRBV30,once,TRBJ1-2,.,TGTGCCTGGAGTTTGGAGGGCCCGAGAAACCGTGGCTACACCTTC,CAWSLEGPRNRGYTF
TRBV27,.,TRBJ1-4,.,TGTGCCAGCAGGTTAATAGGGACTAATGAAAAACTGTTTTTT,CASRLIGTNEKLFF
TRBV7-3,once,TRBJ2-1,.,TGTGCCAGCAGCTTAATCCCGGGGAGCTCCTACAATGAGCAGTTCTTC,CASSLIPGSSYNEQFF
TRBV25-1,.,TRBJ2-2,TRBD1,TGTGCCAGCAGTGTATCAGGGGGCACCGGGGAGCTGTTTTTT,CASSVSGGTGELFF
TRBV9,.,TRBJ2-7,TRBD1,TGTGCCAGCAGCGGGGACGGACAGGGGTTATACGAGCAGTACTTC,CASSGDGQGLYEQYF
TRBV27,.,TRBJ2-5,.,TGTGCCAGCAGTCAAGGACAGTTGGGGGAGACCCAGTACTTC,CASSQGQLGETQYF
TRBV20-1,.,TRBJ2-3,TRBD2,TGCAGTGCTAGAACCGGACTAGCGGGGGGGAGAACAGATACGCAGTATTTT,CSARTGLAGGRTDTQYF
TRBV20-1,once,TRBJ1-4,.,TGCAGTGCTAGTGTGGTTTGGACGAGACTGGGAGGGAATGAAAAACTGTTTTTT,CSASVVWTRLGGNEKLFF
TRBV6-5,.,TRBJ2-7,.,TGTGCCAGCAGTTACGGGGAAAAGGATTACGAGCAGTACTTC,CASSYGEKDYEQYF
TRBV29-1,.,TRBJ2-5,.,TGCAGCGTGGATACTACGTACCAAGAGACCCAGTACTTC,CSVDTTYQETQYF
TRBV20-1,.,TRBJ2-5,TRBD2,TGCAGTTTACTAGCGGGAGGGTTGGAGACCCAGTACTTC,CSLLAGGLETQYF
TRBV14,.,TRBJ2-2,.,TGTGCCAGCAGCCACCACGCCGGGACTCTAAGGGACACCGGGGAGCTGTTTTTT,CASSHHAGTLRDTGELFF
TRBV27,.,TRBJ1-6,TRBD1,TGTGCCAGCAGTCCATACGGGACAGGGCGCTATTCACCCCTCCACTTT,CASSPYGTGRYSPLHF
TRBV28,.,TRBJ2-2,TRBD1,TGTGCCAGCATCCTTGGAGGGACAGGGGCGAGCACCGGGGAGCTGTTTTTT,CASILGGTGASTGELFF
TRBV29-1,.,TRBJ1-2,TRBD1,TGCAGCGCTCCGGGACAGGCCAGTGGCTACACCTTC,CSAPGQASGYTF
TRBV30,once,TRBJ2-4,TRBD2,TGTGCCTGGAGTGTACTTGGGTCTAGCGGAAACATTCAGTACTTC,CAWSVLGSSGNIQYF
TRBV15,.,TRBJ2-7,TRBD1,TGTGCCACCAGCAGAGGACAGGGCCTACACGAGCAGTACTTC,CATSRGQGLHEQYF
TRBV9,.,TRBJ1-2,.,TGTGCCAGCCGACACAGGGAGGACTATGGCTACACCTTC,CASRHREDYGYTF
TRBV2,.,TRBJ2-7,.,TGTGCCAGCACTATGCGGGCCTACGAGCAGTACTTC,CASTMRAYEQYF
TRBV29-1,.,TRBJ1-4,.,TGCAGCGTTACAGGGTTCGGTGAAAAACTGTTTTTT,CSVTGFGEKLFF
TRBV2,.,TRBJ1-5,.,TGTGCCAGCAGCAATAGACCGAATCAGCCCCAGCATTTT,CASSNRPNQPQHF